A single sample gave rise to the 27 T cell receptor beta chains below, sequenced in a study of cytomegalovirus exposure and HLA in healthy donors. In the PCR, 60 Vbeta and 13 Jbeta primers were used. Only in-frame clones appear in the TCRdb table, and some are missing; sequencing was by immunoSEQ multiplex PCR. The sample lists 93,000 or so clones; approximately 73% were seen once. The sequenced sample was PBMCs. These receptors were taken from a woman between 18 and 30 years old in good health and CMV-seropositive.

V and J are TRBV2 and TRBJ1-2; D is possibly TRBD1 (5 bases). This CDR3 is built from 17 residues. Trimming removed 2 bases at V and 3 bases at J, with 19 bases between. Germline V gives CDR1 SNHLY, CDR2 FYNNEI. The CDR3 loop is CASSETNRGGRYYGYTF. The CDR3 DNA reads as TGTGCCAGCAGTGAAACAAACCGGGGGGGACGATACTATGGCTACACCTTC.

This clone was seen only a few times. The chain uses TRBV29-1 and TRBJ1-2; weak D call: TRBD1 (5 bases). Germline CDR1 is SQVTM and CDR2 is ANQGSEA. Trimming took 6 bases from V and 0 from J, leaving 11 bases between them. The CDR3 spans 13 residues. The CDR3 protein is CSVRQSPNYGYTF. CDR3 nucleotide sequence: TGCAGCGTGAGACAGTCTCCTAACTATGGCTACACCTTC. Full variable domain (rest looked up from reference TRBV29-1 and TRBJ1-2): SAVISQKPSRDICQRGTSLTIQCQVDSQVTMMFWYRQQPGQSLTLIATANQGSEATYESGFVIDKFPISRPNLTFSTLTVSNMSPEDSSIYLCSVRQSPNYGYTFGSGTRLTVV.

This clone was seen a few times. The V and J genes are TRBV13 and TRBJ1-2; D is possibly TRBD1 (6 bases). The CDR3 runs 13 residues. Per the germline V gene, CDR1 is PRHDT and CDR2 is FYEKMQ (reference sequence). V was cut by 1 base and J by 6 bases, with 9 bases left in between. This chain's CDR3 is CASSLEDRNGYTF. The CDR3, as DNA: TGTGCCAGCAGCTTAGAGGACAGAAATGGCTACACCTTC.

V usage is TRBV9 and J usage is TRBJ2-1, with 8 bases lining up with TRBD2. There are 16 residues in the CDR3. CDR1 is SGDLS and CDR2 is YYNGEE in the germline V gene. The junction had 11 bases not matched to a gene; V was cut back by 0 bases and J by 9 bases. CDR3 sequence (DNA): TGTGCCAGCAGCGTAGCCACTAGCGGTTCCCAGGGTGAGCAGTTCTTC. It yields the protein CASSVATSGSQGEQFF.

The rearrangement links TRBV4-3 to TRBJ2-1; the D is unclear. Germline V gene lookup returns CDR1 LGHNA and CDR2 YSLEER. This CDR3 spans 14 amino acids. Trimming removed 4 bases from V and 9 bases from J, with 16 bases in between. The CDR3 is CASSLSLLSGEQFF. CDR3 DNA sequence: TGCGCCAGCAGCCTCTCTTTGCTGTCGGGTGAGCAGTTCTTC.

The chain has TRBV6-1 and TRBJ2-7; D uncertain. V lost 9 bases and J 0 bases, leaving 15 bases between the germline ends. Germline CDR1 MNHNS, CDR2 SASEGT. The CDR3 spans 14 residues. CDR3 residues: CASTLPSVSYEQYF. The CDR3 DNA sequence: TGTGCCAGTACTTTACCATCGGTCTCCTACGAGCAGTACTTC.

There are a few counts of this clone. The chain is built from TRBV2 and TRBJ1-1; D unresolved. Germline V gives CDR1 SNHLY, CDR2 FYNNEI. Trimming removed 6 bases from V and 1 base from J, with 21 bases in between. The CDR3 has 17 residues. The CDR3 DNA is TGTGCCAGCAGACTGTCGAGGCGCGGACTTGAGAACACTGAAGCTTTCTTT. It yields the protein CASRLSRRGLENTEAFF.

The chain uses TRBV6-1 and TRBJ1-1, with D possibly being TRBD1 (5 bases). The germline V gene has CDR1 MNHNS and CDR2 SASEGT. V lost 2 bases and J lost 11, with 12 bases in between. The CDR3 has 12 residues. Here the CDR3 reads CASSESVGVAFF. In DNA form, the CDR3 reads TGTGCCAGCAGTGAATCTGTAGGGGTGGCTTTCTTT.

This chain joins TRBV7-2 and TRBJ1-1; TRBD1 agrees at 7 bases. The germline CDR1 and CDR2 sequences are SGHTA and FQGNSA. The CDR3 is made up of 15 amino acids. Trimming removed 4 bases from V and 5 bases from J; junction bases left unmatched: 10. The CDR3 sequence: CASSSFWQGGTEAFF. The CDR3 DNA follows: TGTGCCAGCAGCTCGTTCTGGCAGGGGGGAACTGAAGCTTTCTTT.

V is TRBV6-1 and J is TRBJ1-2, with TRBD1 as a possible D gene (5 bases). The length of the CDR3 is 15 residues. Germline V gene lookup returns CDR1 MNHNS and CDR2 SASEGT. Deletions cut 2 bases from V and 4 bases from J, with 14 bases between. Here the CDR3 reads CASSEFRVGVYGYTF. The CDR3 coding sequence is TGTGCCAGCAGTGAATTCAGGGTAGGGGTCTATGGCTACACCTTC.

This chain connects TRBV5-1 to TRBJ2-7, with D possibly being TRBD1 (6 bases). CDR1 and CDR2 (germline): SGHRS, YFSETQ. This CDR3 region has 15 residues. Trimming pared 5 bases from V and 0 bases from J, leaving 15 bases between. CDR3 residues: CASSSGQLSSYEQYF. The CDR3 bases are TGCGCCAGCAGTTCAGGACAGTTGAGCTCCTACGAGCAGTACTTC.

The rearrangement uses TRBV9 and TRBJ2-5; D is possibly TRBD2 (5 bases). Looked up from germline, CDR1 is SGDLS and CDR2 is YYNGEE. CDR3 length equals 18 residues. The germline V and J ends were trimmed by 0 bases and 5 bases, with 23 bases remaining between them. CDR3 amino acids: CASSVATVGLASEETQYF. The DNA of the CDR3 is TGTGCCAGCAGCGTAGCTACCGTGGGTCTAGCATCGGAGGAGACCCAGTACTTC.

The chain is built from TRBV15 and TRBJ2-6, with D perhaps TRBD2 (6 bases). The CDR3 is 15 residues long. Trimming stripped 3 bases from V and 2 bases from J, with 8 bases between. From germline, CDR1 is LNHNV and CDR2 YYDKDF (reference sequence). CDR3 bases: TGTGCCACCAGCAGGGGGGGTACTGGGGCCAACGTCCTGACTTTC. Translated: CATSRGGTGANVLTF.

The rearrangement links TRBV7-9 to TRBJ2-1, with 7 bases identical to TRBD2. Trimming took 5 bases from V and 10 from J; bases not matched to a gene: 14. CDR1 and CDR2 from the germline V gene are SEHNR and FQNEAQ (reference sequence). This CDR3 has 15 amino acids. The CDR3 coding sequence is TGTGCCAGCAGCCGCCCCGGGACTACGATCGGGGAGCAGTTCTTC. Protein: CASSRPGTTIGEQFF.

This clone was recorded only once. The rearrangement links TRBV29-1 to TRBJ2-7; TRBD2 matches at 7 bases. Looked up from germline, CDR1 is SQVTM and CDR2 is ANQGSEA. With 4 bases clipped from V and 4 bases from J, the junction kept 13 bases outside the gene matches. There are 15 residues in the CDR3. CDR3 amino acids: CSVVRSSGFMYEQYF. The CDR3 nucleotides read TGCAGCGTTGTCCGGTCTAGCGGTTTTATGTACGAGCAGTACTTC.

This chain uses TRBV19 with TRBJ2-2; TRBD2 aligns across 8 bases. Germline CDR1 LNHDA, CDR2 SQIVND (reference sequence). V shed 2 bases, J shed 1 base, and the junction held 9 bases outside the gene matches. CDR3 size: 18 residues. The CDR3 sequence is CASSIRTGGLLNTGELFF. The CDR3 DNA reads TGTGCCAGTAGTATACGAACGGGAGGGCTGTTGAACACCGGGGAGCTGTTTTTT.

The chain joins TRBV2 to TRBJ2-1; 8 bases match TRBD2. CDR3 length: 14 residues. Germline CDR1 SNHLY, CDR2 FYNNEI. Losses at the gene ends were 8 bases for V and 0 bases for J; bases not matched to a gene: 3. The DNA of the CDR3 is TGTGCCAGCGTAAGCGGGAGCTCCTACAATGAGCAGTTCTTC. This sequence encodes CASVSGSSYNEQFF.

The chain links TRBV7-9 to TRBJ1-2; TRBD1 matches at 7 bases. V trimming: 4 bases; J trimming: 7 bases; junction bases outside the gene matches: 15. Germline CDR1 and CDR2: SEHNR and FQNEAQ (reference sequence). The CDR3 contains 16 residues. CDR3 bases: TGTGCCAGCAGCTCGGAACCGGGACAGAGGACAGGTGGCTACACCTTC. Protein product: CASSSEPGQRTGGYTF.

CDR3 sequence: CASSPQLTQYF. As DNA, the CDR3 is TGTGCCAGCAGCCCACAGCTGACCCAGTACTTC. V is TRBV7-6 and J is TRBJ2-5; D is unresolved. The CDR3 contains 11 residues. Germline V gene sequence: CDR1 SGHVS, CDR2 FNYEAQ. V was shortened by 5 bases and J by 7 bases, with 8 bases between the two germline ends.

The chain uses TRBV11-2 and TRBJ2-7, with 9 bases that match TRBD1. Germline V gives CDR1 SGHAT, CDR2 FQNNGV. Germline trimming cut 1 base from V and 3 bases from J; bases unmatched to any gene: 4. The CDR3 spans 15 residues. The CDR3 bases are TGTGCCAGCAGCTTAGGGGACAGGGATCTCTACGAGCAGTACTTC. Translated, it gives CASSLGDRDLYEQYF.

The chain has TRBV4-1 and TRBJ2-1; 7 bases are a match to TRBD2. The trim removed 4 bases at V and 1 base at J, leaving 7 bases unmatched. This CDR3 region has 16 residues. Germline loops: CDR1 MGHRA, CDR2 YSYEKL. The DNA for the CDR3 is TGCGCCAGCAGCCTCCGCGGGGGAGGGTCCTACAATGAGCAGTTCTTC. Amino acid sequence: CASSLRGGGSYNEQFF.

The chain carries TRBV5-1 and TRBJ2-3; 10 positions agree with TRBD2. Germline V gene lookup returns CDR1 SGHRS and CDR2 YFSETQ. The CDR3 sequence is 16 residues long. V was pared by 1 base and J by 2 bases, with 4 bases of the junction left unmatched. The CDR3 reads CASSLRLAGATDTQYF. The DNA for the CDR3 is TGCGCCAGCAGCTTGCGGCTAGCGGGGGCCACAGATACGCAGTATTTT.

In this sample, this clone turned up a few times. The chain employs TRBV5-1 and TRBJ2-1; TRBD1 matches 8 bases. The CDR3 runs to 13 residues. V dropped 4 bases and J dropped 6; count of bases not matched to a gene: 3. The germline V gene has CDR1 SGHRS and CDR2 YFSETQ. CDR3 loop: CASSATGGNEQFF. For the CDR3, the DNA is TGCGCCAGCAGCGCTACAGGGGGCAATGAGCAGTTCTTC.

The V and J genes are TRBV28 and TRBJ2-5; possible D gene TRBD2, 6 bases. Germline V CDR1 and CDR2: MDHEN, SYDVKM. The CDR3 is 13 residues long. V dropped 5 bases and J dropped 4 bases, with 11 bases sitting between them. CDR3 sequence (DNA): TGTGCCAGCAGTCCCGGGACTTCAGAGACCCAGTACTTC. Its protein product is CASSPGTSETQYF.

Only a few counts were recorded for this clone. This CDR3 reads CASSLDFTGGLDEQYF. CDR3 sequence (DNA): TGTGCCAGCAGTCTCGATTTTACAGGGGGCCTGGACGAGCAGTACTTC. The chain couples TRBV28 to TRBJ2-7; 9 positions agree with TRBD1. CDR3 length: 16 amino acids. The V segment lost 5 bases and the J segment 5 bases; nucleotides outside the gene matches: 13. Germline lookup yields CDR1 MDHEN and CDR2 SYDVKM. Looking up the rest from reference TRBV28 and TRBJ2-7 gives the full variable domain: DVKVTQSSRYLVKRTGEKVFLECVQDMDHENMFWYRQDPGLGLRLIYFSYDVKMKEKGDIPEGYSVSREKKERFSLILESASTNQTSMYLCASSLDFTGGLDEQYFGPGTRLTVT.

The gene calls are TRBV19 and TRBJ2-5, with D hard to call. Germline assignment: CDR1 LNHDA and CDR2 SQIVND (reference sequence). Trimming removed 2 bases at V and 5 bases at J, with 9 bases between. CDR3 length: 13 amino acids. The CDR3 reads CASSIKRSETQYF. The CDR3 DNA reads as TGTGCCAGTAGTATAAAGAGGTCCGAGACCCAGTACTTC.

The chain has TRBV28 and TRBJ1-2; D ambiguous. V was cut by 5 bases and J by 8 bases, with 6 bases left in between. CDR3 length equals 10 residues. Germline V lookup: CDR1 MDHEN, CDR2 SYDVKM. The CDR3 region is CASSRGGYTF. For the CDR3, the DNA is TGTGCCAGCAGTCGCGGAGGCTACACCTTC.